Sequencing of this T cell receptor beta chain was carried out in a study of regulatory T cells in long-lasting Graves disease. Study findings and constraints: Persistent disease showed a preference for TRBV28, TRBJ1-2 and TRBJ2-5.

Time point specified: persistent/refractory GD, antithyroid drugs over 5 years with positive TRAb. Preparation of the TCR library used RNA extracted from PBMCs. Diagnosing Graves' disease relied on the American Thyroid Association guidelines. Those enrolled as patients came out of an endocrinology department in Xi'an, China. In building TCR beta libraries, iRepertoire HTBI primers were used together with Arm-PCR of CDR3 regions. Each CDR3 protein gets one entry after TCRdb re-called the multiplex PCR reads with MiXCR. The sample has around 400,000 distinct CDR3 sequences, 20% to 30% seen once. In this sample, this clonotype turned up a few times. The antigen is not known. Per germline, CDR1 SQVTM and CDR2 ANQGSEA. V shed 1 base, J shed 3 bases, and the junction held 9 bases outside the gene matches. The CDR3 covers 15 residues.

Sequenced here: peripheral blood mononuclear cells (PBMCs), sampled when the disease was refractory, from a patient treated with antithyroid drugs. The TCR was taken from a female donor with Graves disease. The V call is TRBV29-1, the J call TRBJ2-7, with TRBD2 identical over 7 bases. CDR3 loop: CSVEGTSTSDYEQYF. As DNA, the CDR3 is TGCAGCGTTGAAGGGACCTCAACTAGCGACTACGAGCAGTACTTC.